This T cell receptor (beta chain) was found in a study of blood T cell repertoires in COVID-19. Trimming stripped 6 bases from V and 5 bases from J, with 13 bases between. The germline V gene has CDR1 MDHEN and CDR2 SYDVKM. The CDR3 covers 13 residues. With respect to this clone: Distinct nucleotide sequences in the sample also encode this CDR3.

Method: immunoSEQ multiplex PCR; TCRdb's copy keeps in-frame clones and lacks some. In the table there are roughly 150,000 clones, about 89% of which are singletons. The receptor was derived from an older man with acute or convalescent COVID-19. V and J are TRBV28 and TRBJ1-1, with a possible D match to TRBD1 (6 bases). The sample was peripheral blood. The CDR3 DNA reads TGTGCCAGCAGCCTCCCAGGGGAGACTGAAGCTTTCTTT. It is translated as CASSLPGETEAFF.